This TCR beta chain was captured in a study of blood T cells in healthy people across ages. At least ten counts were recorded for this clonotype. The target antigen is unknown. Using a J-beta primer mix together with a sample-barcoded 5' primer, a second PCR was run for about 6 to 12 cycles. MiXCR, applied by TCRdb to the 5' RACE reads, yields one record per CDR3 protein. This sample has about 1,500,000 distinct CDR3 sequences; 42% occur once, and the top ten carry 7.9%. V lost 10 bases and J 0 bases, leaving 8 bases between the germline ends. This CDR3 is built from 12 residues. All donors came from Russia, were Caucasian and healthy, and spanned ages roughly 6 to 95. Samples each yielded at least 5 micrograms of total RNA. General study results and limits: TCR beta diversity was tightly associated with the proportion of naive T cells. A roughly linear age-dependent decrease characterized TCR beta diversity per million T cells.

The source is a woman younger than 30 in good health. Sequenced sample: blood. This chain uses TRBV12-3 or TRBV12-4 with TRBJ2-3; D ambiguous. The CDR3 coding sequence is TGTGCCACCTCGGGTAGCACAGATACGCAGTATTTT. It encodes CATSGSTDTQYF.